What follows are 3 T cell receptor beta chains derived from one specimen sequenced in a study of T-cell reconstitution after alpha-beta-depleted transplantation in children. Researchers prepared the TCRbeta library using unique molecular identifiers, the study reports. TCRdb reanalysed the PCR reads using MiXCR and keeps one entry per CDR3 protein. The sample consists of hundreds of thousands of distinct CDR3 sequences, around a sixth of them appearing once. Sequenced here: PBMCs from the stem cell graft donor, sampled from the stem cell graft. Receptors were obtained from a human donor who donated a stem cell graft to a child with acute myeloid leukemia.

On this clonotype itself: This sequence may be a read error, since a much larger clone differs from it by one base. The CDR3, as DNA: TGCAGTGCTATACAGGGAGGTAACGATGGCTGCACCTTC. Protein sequence: CSAIQGGNDGCTF. The J gene is TRBJ1-2, the V gene TRBV20-1; a weak D match, TRBD1 (6 bases). This CDR3 is 13 amino acids long. Looked up from germline, CDR1 is DFQATT and CDR2 is SNEGSKA (reference sequence).

This clonotype showed up just a few times. The chain uses TRBV12-3 or TRBV12-4 and TRBJ2-7; 9 bases map to TRBD1. The CDR3 consists of 13 residues. Losses at the gene ends were 3 bases for V and 6 bases for J; bases not matched to a gene: 3. In DNA, the CDR3 is TGTGCCAGCAGTTTTATGACAGGGGGCGAGCAGTACTTC. This encodes CASSFMTGGEQYF.

This clonotype was counted between two and nine times. The V call is TRBV7-2, the J call TRBJ1-1; 7 bases fit TRBD1. J lost 1 base, V lost 5 bases, and 7 bases had no gene match. The CDR3 covers 15 residues. CDR1 SGHTA and CDR2 FQGNSA come from the germline V gene. The CDR3 reads CASSITGTANTEAFF. The CDR3 DNA reads TGTGCCAGCAGCATCACAGGGACAGCGAACACTGAAGCTTTCTTT.